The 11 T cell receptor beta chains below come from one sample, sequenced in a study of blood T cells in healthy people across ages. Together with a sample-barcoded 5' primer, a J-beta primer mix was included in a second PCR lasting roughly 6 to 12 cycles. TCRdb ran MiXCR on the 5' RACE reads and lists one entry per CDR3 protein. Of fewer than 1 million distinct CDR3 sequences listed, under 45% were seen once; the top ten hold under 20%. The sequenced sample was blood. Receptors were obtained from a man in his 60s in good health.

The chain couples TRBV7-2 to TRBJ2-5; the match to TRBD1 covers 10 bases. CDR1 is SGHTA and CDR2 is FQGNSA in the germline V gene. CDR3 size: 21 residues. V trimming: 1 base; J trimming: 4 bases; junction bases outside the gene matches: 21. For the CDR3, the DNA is TGTGCCAGCAGCTTAGTCGCCTACTGGACAGGGGGGCGTCGGTTGGCAGAGACCCAGTACTTC. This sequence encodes CASSLVAYWTGGRRLAETQYF.

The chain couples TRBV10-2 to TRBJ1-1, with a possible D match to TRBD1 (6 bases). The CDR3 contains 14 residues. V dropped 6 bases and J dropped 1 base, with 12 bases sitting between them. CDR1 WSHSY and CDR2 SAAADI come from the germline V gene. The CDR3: CASRPGTPNTEAFF. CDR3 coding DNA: TGCGCCAGCAGGCCCGGGACACCGAACACTGAAGCTTTCTTT.

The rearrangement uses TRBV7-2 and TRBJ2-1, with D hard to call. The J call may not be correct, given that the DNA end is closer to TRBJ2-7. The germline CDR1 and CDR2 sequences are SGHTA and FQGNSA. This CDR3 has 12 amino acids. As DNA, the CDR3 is TGTGCCAGCAGCCGGGCCTACAATGAGCAGTACTTC. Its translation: CASSRAYNEQYF.

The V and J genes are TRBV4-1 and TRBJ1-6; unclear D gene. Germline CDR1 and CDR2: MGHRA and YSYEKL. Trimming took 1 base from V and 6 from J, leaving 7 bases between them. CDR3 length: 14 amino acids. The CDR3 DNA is TGCGCCAGCAGCCAAGGGCAGAGTAATTCACCCCTCCACTTT. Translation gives CASSQGQSNSPLHF.

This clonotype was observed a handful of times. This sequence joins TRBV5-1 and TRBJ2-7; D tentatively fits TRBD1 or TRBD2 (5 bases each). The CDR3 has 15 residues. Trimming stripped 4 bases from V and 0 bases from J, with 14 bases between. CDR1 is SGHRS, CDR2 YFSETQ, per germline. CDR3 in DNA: TGCGCCAGCAGCCCGGGGACGGCTAGCTCCTACGAGCAGTACTTC. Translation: CASSPGTASSYEQYF.

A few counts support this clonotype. CDR3 nucleotide sequence: TGTGCCAGCAGCTTAAGGGCCCTCGGGGGGCCCACTGAAGCTTTCTTT. This gives the protein CASSLRALGGPTEAFF. The chain is built from TRBV7-2 and TRBJ1-1; tentatively, D is TRBD1 (6 bases). The CDR3 is 16 amino acids. Germline V gene lookup returns CDR1 SGHTA and CDR2 FQGNSA. V was clipped by 2 bases and J by 4 bases, with 17 bases between them.

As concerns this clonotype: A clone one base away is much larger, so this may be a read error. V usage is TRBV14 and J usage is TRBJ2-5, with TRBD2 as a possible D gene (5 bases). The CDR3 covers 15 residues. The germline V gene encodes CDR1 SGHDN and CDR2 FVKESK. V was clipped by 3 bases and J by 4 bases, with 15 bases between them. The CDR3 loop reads CASSQMVGKGETQYF. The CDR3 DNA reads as TGTGCCAGCAGCCAGATGGTCGGGAAGGGAGAGACCCAGTACTTC. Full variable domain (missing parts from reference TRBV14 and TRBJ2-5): EAGVTQFPSHSVIEKGQTVTLRCDPISGHDNLYWYRRVMGKEIKFLLHFVKESKQDESGMPNNRFLAERTGGTYSTLKVQPAELEDSGVYFCASSQMVGKGETQYFGPGTRLLVL.

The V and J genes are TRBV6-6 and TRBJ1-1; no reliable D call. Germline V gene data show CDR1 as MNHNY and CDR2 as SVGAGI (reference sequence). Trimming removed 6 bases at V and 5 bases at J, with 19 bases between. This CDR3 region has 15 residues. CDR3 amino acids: CASSPKDGGGTEAFF. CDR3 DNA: TGTGCCAGCAGCCCCAAGGACGGAGGAGGGACTGAAGCTTTCTTT.

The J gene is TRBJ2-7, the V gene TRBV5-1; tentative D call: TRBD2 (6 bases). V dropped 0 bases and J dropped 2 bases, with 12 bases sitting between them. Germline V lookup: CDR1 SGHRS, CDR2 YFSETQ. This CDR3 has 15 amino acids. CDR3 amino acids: CASSLAGGATYEQYF. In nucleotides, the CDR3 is TGCGCCAGCAGCTTGGCAGGCGGGGCTACCTACGAGCAGTACTTC.

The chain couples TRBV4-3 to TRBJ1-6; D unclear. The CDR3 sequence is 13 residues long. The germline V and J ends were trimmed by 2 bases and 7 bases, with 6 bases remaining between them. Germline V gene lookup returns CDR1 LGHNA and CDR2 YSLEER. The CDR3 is CASSQKANSPLHF. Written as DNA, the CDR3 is TGCGCCAGCAGCCAAAAGGCAAATTCACCCCTCCACTTT.

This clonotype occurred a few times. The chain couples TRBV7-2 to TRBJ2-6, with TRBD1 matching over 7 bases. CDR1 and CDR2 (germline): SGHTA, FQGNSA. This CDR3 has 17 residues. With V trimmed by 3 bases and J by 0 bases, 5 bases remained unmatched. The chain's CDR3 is CASSFRQGFSGANVLTF. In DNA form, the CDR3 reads TGTGCCAGCAGCTTCAGACAGGGTTTCTCTGGGGCCAACGTCCTGACTTTC.